The present entry profiles one TCR beta chain with its context. Amplification targeted TCR beta CDR3 regions from RNA transcripts. A first-round RT-PCR of the TCR CDR3 used the HTBI primer set. One entry per CDR3 protein, called by TCRdb with MiXCR from the multiplex PCR reads. Of some 560,000 distinct CDR3 sequences listed, 14% are singletons. This entry comes from a study of T cells in Graves' hyperthyroidism and ophthalmopathy. The clonotype comes from a woman in her thirties or forties with Graves' hyperthyroidism. The sequenced sample consisted of blood.

Here the CDR3 DNA reads TGTGCCACCAGTGATCGGACAGGGCAGAGCTCCTATAATTCACCCCTCCACTTT. It encodes CATSDRTGQSSYNSPLHF. The rearrangement joins TRBV24-1 to TRBJ1-6; 8 bases fit TRBD1. V shed 3 bases and J 0 bases; nucleotides not matched to a gene: 6. This CDR3 contains 18 residues. Germline CDR1 is KGHDR and CDR2 is SFDVKD.